This T cell receptor beta chain was obtained from a study of shared clonotypes between healthy human individuals. CD45RA+ naive and CD45RA-negative memory subsets were separated from CD4+ cells. This CDR3 has 15 residues. CDR1 and CDR2 (germline): SGHNT, YYREEE (reference sequence). J lost 2 bases, V lost 4 bases, and 3 bases had no gene match. The data were produced by immunoSEQ multiplex PCR, yet TCRdb's version contains in-frame clones alone and is incomplete. The repertoire holds about 990,000 clones, with around 78% as singletons. In this sample, this clone turned up once. The sequenced material came from memory CD4+ T cells from PBMCs. Subset: CD45RA-negative fraction. The sequence came from a man aged 18-30 years in good health. Some clones in this sample may be carry-over from other donors' samples. The chain carries TRBV5-4 and TRBJ2-5, with 12 positions matching TRBD2. The CDR3 DNA is TGTGCCAGCAGCCTGACTAGCGGGAGACAAGAGACCCAGTACTTC. Translated: CASSLTSGRQETQYF.